This T cell receptor (beta chain) stems from a study of cytomegalovirus exposure and HLA in healthy donors. Study observations and caveats: Earlier findings revealed that most TCR beta V segments proved productive either about 87% or about 30% of the time. The authors enumerated 150 to 200 TCR beta chains as linked to cytomegalovirus. Relative to the approximately 630-donor mean, N-insertions were reportedly fewer in an Asian-associated ancestry cluster in a later analysis.

The CDR3 extends over 15 amino acids. Germline V gene data show CDR1 as SGDLS and CDR2 as YYNGEE. Deletions cut 0 bases from V and 3 bases from J, with 7 bases between. With respect to this clone: Its specificity is unknown.

Vbeta (60) and Jbeta (13) primers were used in the PCR. Libraries were prepared by immunoSEQ multiplex PCR; TCRdb keeps only in-frame clonotypes and omits some of them. The sample lists 110,000 or so clones, approximately 80% occurring once. V gene TRBV9 combines with J gene TRBJ1-6; D uncertain. The TCR was taken from a man aged 35 to 55 in good health and CMV-seropositive. Sequenced material: PBMCs. The CDR3 sequence: CASSVGAIYNSPLHF. In DNA, the CDR3 is TGTGCCAGCAGCGTAGGGGCAATCTATAATTCACCCCTCCACTTT.